Here is one TCR beta chain with its context. The antigen remains undetermined. This record comes from a study of graft-versus-host responses after intestinal transplantation. The protocol was immunoSEQ multiplex PCR, while the TCRdb copy is restricted to in-frame clones and leaves out a portion. The data contain 90,000 to 150,000 clones, approximately 92% of them singletons. Germline V CDR1 and CDR2: MDHEN, SYDVKM. Trimming took 2 bases from V and 1 from J; bases not matched to a gene: 8. CDR3 length: 19 residues. Specimen: unstimulated CD4+ T cells sorted from spleen or lymph node cells, collected before intestinal transplant. This receptor was identified in a human donor who received an intestinal transplant. This chain joins TRBV28 and TRBJ2-2; 12 bases are a match to TRBD2. CDR3 sequence: CASSLRGLAGSLNTGELFF. The CDR3 DNA sequence: TGTGCCAGCAGTTTAAGGGGACTAGCGGGCAGCTTGAACACCGGGGAGCTGTTTTTT.